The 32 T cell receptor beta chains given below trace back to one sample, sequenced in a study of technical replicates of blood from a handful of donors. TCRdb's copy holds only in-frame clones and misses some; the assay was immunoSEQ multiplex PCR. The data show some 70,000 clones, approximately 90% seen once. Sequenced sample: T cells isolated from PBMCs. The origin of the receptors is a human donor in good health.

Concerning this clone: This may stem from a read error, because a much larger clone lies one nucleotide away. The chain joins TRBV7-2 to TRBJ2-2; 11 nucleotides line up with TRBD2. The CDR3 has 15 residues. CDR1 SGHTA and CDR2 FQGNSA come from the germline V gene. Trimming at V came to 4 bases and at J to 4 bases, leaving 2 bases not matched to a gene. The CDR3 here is CASSSLAGATGELFF. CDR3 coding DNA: TGTGCCAGCAGCTCACTAGCGGGAGCCACCGGGGAGCTGTTTTTT.

This chain's CDR3 is CASSLWGRGHDNQPQHF. CDR3 sequence (DNA): TGTGCCAGCAGCCTCTGGGGCAGGGGGCACGACAATCAGCCCCAGCATTTT. The V and J genes are TRBV7-9 and TRBJ1-5; TRBD1 aligns across 8 bases. The germline CDR1 and CDR2 sequences are SEHNR and FQNEAQ (reference sequence). The CDR3 length is 17 residues. V lost 5 bases, J lost 3 bases, and 12 bases stayed unmatched.

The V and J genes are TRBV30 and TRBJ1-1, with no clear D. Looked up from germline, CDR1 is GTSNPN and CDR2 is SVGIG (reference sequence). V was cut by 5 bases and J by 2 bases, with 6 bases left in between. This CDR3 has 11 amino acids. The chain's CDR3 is CAWGRNTEAFF. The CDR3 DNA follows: TGTGCCTGGGGTAGAAACACTGAAGCTTTCTTT.

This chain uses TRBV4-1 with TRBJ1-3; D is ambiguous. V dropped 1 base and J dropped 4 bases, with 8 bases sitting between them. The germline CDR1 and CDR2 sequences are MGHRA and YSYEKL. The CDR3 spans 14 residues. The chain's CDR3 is CASSQGSTGNTIYF. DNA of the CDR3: TGCGCCAGCAGCCAAGGCAGTACGGGAAACACCATATATTTT.

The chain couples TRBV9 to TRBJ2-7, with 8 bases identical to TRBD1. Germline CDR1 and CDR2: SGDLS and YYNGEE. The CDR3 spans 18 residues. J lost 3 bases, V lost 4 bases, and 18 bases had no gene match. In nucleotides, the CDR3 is TGTGCCAGCAGCCCAGACGTGGAGGGGGGACAGGTGATCTACGAGCAGTACTTC. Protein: CASSPDVEGGQVIYEQYF. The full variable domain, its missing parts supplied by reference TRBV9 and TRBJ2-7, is DSGVTQTPKHLITATGQRVTLRCSPRSGDLSVYWYQQSLDQGLQFLIQYYNGEERAKGNILERFSAQQFPDLHSELNLSSLELGDSALYFCASSPDVEGGQVIYEQYFGPGTRLTVT.

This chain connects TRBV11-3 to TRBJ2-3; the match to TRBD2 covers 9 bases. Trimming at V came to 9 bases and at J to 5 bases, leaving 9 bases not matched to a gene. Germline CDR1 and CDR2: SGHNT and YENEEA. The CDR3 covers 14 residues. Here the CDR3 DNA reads TGTGCCAGTGGCGGGCTAGCGGGACAAGATACGCAGTATTTT. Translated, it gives CASGGLAGQDTQYF. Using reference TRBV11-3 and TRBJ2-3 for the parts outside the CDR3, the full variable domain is EAGVVQSPRYKIIEKKQPVAFWCNPISGHNTLYWYLQNLGQGPELLIRYENEEAVDDSQLPKDRFSAERLKGVDSTLKIQPAELGDSAVYLCASGGLAGQDTQYFGPGTRLTVL.

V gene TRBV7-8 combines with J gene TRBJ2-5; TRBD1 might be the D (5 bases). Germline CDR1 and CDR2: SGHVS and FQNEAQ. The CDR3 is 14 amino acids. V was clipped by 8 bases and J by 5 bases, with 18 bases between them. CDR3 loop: CASDQGRTEETQYF. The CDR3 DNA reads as TGTGCCAGCGACCAGGGAAGAACCGAGGAGACCCAGTACTTC.

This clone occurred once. The CDR3 DNA reads TGTGCCAGTAGGGAATTCGGAGGTGGTGAAAAACTGTTTTTT. Encoded protein: CASREFGGGEKLFF. This rearrangement joins TRBV19 to TRBJ1-4; D not certain. There are 14 residues in the CDR3. V was shortened by 6 bases and J by 7 bases, with 15 bases between the two germline ends. The germline V gene has CDR1 LNHDA and CDR2 SQIVND (reference sequence).

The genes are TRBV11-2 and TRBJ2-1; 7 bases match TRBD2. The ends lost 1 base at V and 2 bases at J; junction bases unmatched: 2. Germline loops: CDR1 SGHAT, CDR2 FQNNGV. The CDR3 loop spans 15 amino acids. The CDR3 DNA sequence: TGTGCCAGCAGCTTAGCTAGCGGAGCCTACAATGAGCAGTTCTTC. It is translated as CASSLASGAYNEQFF.

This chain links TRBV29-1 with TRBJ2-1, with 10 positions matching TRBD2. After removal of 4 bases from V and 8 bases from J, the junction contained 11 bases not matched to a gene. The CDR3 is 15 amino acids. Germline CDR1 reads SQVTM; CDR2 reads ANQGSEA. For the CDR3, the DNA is TGCAGCGTTGCATTTCGGCTAGCGGGAGCTTATGAGCAGTTCTTC. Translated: CSVAFRLAGAYEQFF.

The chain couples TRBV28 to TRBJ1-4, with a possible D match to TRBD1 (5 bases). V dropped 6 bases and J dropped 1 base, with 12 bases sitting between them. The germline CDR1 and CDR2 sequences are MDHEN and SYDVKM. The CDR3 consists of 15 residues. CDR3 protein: CASSPAGLTNEKLFF. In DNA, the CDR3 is TGTGCCAGCAGCCCCGCAGGGTTAACTAATGAAAAACTGTTTTTT.

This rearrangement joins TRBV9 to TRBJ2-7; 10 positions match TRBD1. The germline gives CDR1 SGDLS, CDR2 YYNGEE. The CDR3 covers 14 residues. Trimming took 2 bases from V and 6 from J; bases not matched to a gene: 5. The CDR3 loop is CASSVEDRGIEQYF. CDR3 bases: TGTGCCAGCAGCGTGGAGGACAGGGGGATCGAGCAGTACTTC.

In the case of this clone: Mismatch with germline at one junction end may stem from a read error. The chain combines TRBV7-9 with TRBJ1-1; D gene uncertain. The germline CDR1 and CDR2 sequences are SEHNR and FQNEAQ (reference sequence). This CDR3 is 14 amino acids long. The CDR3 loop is CASSQAPGNAEAFF. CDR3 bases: TGTGCCAGCAGTCAAGCCCCGGGGAACGCTGAAGCTTTCTTT.

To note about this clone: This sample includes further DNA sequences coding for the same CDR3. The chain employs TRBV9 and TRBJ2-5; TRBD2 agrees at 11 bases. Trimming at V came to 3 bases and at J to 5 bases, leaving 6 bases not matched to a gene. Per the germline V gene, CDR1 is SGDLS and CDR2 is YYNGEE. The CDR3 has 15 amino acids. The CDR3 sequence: CASSEGLAGQETQYF. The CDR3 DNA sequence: TGTGCCAGCAGCGAAGGACTAGCGGGTCAGGAGACCCAGTACTTC.

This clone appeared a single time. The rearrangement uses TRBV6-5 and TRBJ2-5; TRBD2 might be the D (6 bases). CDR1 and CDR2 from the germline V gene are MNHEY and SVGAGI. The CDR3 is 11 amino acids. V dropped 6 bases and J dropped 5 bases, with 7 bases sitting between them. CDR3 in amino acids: CASSRGETQYF. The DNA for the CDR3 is TGTGCCAGCAGCCGGGGGGAGACCCAGTACTTC.

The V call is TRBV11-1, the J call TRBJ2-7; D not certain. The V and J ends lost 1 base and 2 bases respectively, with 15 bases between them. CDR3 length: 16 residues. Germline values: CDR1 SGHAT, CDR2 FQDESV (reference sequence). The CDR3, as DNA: TGTGCCAGCAGCTTAGTTGCCGGGTCAGTTACCTACGAGCAGTACTTC. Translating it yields CASSLVAGSVTYEQYF.

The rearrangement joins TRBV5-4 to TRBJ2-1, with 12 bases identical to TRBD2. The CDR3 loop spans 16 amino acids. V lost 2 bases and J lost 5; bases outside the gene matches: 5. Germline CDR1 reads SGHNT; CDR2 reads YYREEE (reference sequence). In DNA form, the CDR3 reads TGTGCCAGCAGCTTCGGACTAGCGGGATTAGACAATGAGCAGTTCTTC. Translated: CASSFGLAGLDNEQFF. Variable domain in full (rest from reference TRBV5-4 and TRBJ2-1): ETGVTQSPTHLIKTRGQQVTLRCSSQSGHNTVSWYQQALGQGPQFIFQYYREEENGRGNFPPRFSGLQFPNYSSELNVNALELDDSALYLCASSFGLAGLDNEQFFGPGTRLTVL.

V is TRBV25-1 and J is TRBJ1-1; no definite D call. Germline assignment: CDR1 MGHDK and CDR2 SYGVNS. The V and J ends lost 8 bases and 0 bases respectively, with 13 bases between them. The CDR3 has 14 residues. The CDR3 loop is CASPERSMNTEAFF. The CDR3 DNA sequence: TGTGCCAGCCCTGAAAGGAGTATGAACACTGAAGCTTTCTTT.

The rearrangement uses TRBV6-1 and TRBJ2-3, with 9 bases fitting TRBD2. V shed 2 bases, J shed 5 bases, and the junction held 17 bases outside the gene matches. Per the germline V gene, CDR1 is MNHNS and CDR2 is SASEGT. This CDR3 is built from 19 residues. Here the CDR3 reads CASSEIFWREGRLKDTQYF. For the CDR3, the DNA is TGTGCCAGCAGTGAAATCTTTTGGCGGGAGGGCCGATTGAAAGATACGCAGTATTTT.

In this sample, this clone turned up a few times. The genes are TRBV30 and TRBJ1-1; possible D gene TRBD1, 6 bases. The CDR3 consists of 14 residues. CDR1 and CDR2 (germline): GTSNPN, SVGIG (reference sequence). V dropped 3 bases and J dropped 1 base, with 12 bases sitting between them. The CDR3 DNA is TGTGCCTGGAGCTACAGGGATCGGAACACTGAAGCTTTCTTT. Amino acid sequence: CAWSYRDRNTEAFF. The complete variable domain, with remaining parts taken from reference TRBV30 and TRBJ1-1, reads SQTIHQWPATLVQPVGSPLSLECTVEGTSNPNLYWYRQAAGRGLQLLFYSVGIGQISSEVPQNLSASRPQDRQFILSSKKLLLSDSGFYLCAWSYRDRNTEAFFGQGTRLTVV.

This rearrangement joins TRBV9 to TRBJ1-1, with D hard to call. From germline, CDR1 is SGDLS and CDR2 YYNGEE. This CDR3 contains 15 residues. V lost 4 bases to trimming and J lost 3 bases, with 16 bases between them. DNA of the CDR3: TGTGCCAGCAGCACCAACGCGCTCGGGGACACTGAAGCTTTCTTT. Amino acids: CASSTNALGDTEAFF.

CDR3 nucleotides: TGTGCTACCTCCCGGGACAACTCTGGAAACACCATATATTTT. Protein sequence: CATSRDNSGNTIYF. This chain uses TRBV28 with TRBJ1-3, with a tentative D call TRBD1 (6 bases). This CDR3 contains 14 residues. In germline, CDR1 is MDHEN, CDR2 SYDVKM.

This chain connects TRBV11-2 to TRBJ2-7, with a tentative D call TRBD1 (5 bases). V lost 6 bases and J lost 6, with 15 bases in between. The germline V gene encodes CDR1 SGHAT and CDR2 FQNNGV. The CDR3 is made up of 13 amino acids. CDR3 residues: CASSPGIGGEQYF. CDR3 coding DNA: TGTGCCAGCAGTCCAGGGATCGGCGGCGAGCAGTACTTC.

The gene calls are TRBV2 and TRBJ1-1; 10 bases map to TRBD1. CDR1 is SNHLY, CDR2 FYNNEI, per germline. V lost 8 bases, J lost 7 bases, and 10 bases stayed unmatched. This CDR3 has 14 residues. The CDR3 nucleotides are TGTGCCAGCCCGGGACAGGGGATTACGAATGAAGCTTTCTTT. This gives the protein CASPGQGITNEAFF.

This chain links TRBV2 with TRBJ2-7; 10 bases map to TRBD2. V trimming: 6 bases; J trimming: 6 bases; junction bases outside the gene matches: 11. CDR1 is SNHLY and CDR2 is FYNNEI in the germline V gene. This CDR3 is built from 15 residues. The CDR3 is CASSGLSGRAAEQYF. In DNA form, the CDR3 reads TGTGCCAGCAGCGGACTAAGCGGGAGGGCCGCCGAGCAGTACTTC.

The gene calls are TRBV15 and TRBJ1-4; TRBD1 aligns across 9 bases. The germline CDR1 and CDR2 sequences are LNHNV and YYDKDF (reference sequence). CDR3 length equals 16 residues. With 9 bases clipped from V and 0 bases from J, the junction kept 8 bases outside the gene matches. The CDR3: CATAGTGRATNEKLFF. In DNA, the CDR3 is TGTGCCACAGCAGGGACAGGGCGTGCAACTAATGAAAAACTGTTTTTT.

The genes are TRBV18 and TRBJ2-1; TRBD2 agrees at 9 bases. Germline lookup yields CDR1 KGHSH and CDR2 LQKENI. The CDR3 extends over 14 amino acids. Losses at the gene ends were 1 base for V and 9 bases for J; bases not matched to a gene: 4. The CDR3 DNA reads TGTGCCAGCTCACCACTAGCGGGAGACGTTGAGCAGTTCTTC. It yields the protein CASSPLAGDVEQFF.

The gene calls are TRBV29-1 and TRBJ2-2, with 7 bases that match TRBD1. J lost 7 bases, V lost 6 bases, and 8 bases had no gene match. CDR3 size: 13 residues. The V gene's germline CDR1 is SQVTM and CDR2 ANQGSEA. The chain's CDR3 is CSVQRQGVGELFF. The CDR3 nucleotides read TGCAGCGTCCAAAGGCAGGGGGTCGGGGAGCTGTTTTTT.

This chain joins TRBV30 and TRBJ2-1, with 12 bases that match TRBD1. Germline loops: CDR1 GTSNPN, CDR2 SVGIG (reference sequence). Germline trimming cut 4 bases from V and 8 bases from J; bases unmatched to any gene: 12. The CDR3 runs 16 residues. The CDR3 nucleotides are TGTGCCTGGACCGCTTCACCGGGACAGGGGGCGTATGAGCAGTTCTTC. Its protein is CAWTASPGQGAYEQFF.

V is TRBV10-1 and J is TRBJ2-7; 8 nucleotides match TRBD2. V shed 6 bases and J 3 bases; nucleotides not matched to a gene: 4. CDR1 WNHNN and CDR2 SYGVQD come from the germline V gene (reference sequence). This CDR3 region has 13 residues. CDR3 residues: CASSPGLGYEQYF. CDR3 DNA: TGCGCCAGCAGCCCGGGACTAGGCTACGAGCAGTACTTC.

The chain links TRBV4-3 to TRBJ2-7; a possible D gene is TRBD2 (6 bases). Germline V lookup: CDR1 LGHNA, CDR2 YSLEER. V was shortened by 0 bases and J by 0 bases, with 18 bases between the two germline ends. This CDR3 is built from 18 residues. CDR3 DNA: TGCGCCAGCAGCCAAGAATCATTGGGGACTTCTAGCTCCTACGAGCAGTACTTC. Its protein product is CASSQESLGTSSSYEQYF.

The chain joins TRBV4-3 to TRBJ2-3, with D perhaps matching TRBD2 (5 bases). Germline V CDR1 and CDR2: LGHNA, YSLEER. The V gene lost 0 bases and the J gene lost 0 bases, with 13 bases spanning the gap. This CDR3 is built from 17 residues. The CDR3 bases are TGCGCCAGCAGCCAAGATCGCCCATGGACTAGCACAGATACGCAGTATTTT. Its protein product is CASSQDRPWTSTDTQYF.